These 5 T cell receptor beta chains came from one sample sequenced in a study of yellow fever vaccine responses in identical twins. TCRdb used MiXCR to reprocess the RT-PCR reads, holding one entry per CDR3 protein. This sample carries 25,000 or so distinct CDR3 sequences, around 74% of them seen once, and the ten largest clones take about 5%. Source: T cells from blood (PBMCs), unsorted or a sorted subset (not recorded which), taken before or after yellow fever vaccination (not recorded which). These receptors were collected from a woman aged 18-30 years who received the yellow fever vaccine.

The gene calls are TRBV11-2 and TRBJ2-5, with D tentatively TRBD2 (5 bases). Germline V gene sequence: CDR1 SGHAT, CDR2 FQNNGV. V was trimmed by 0 bases and J by 4 bases, leaving 9 bases between them. The CDR3 is 14 amino acids. The CDR3 loop reads CASSLELVGETQYF. CDR3 in DNA: TGTGCCAGCAGCTTAGAACTAGTTGGAGAGACCCAGTACTTC. The full variable domain, in which reference TRBV11-2 and TRBJ2-5 provide the parts outside the CDR3, is EAGVAQSPRYKIIEKRQSVAFWCNPISGHATLYWYQQILGQGPKLLIQFQNNGVVDDSQLPKDRFSAERLKGVDSTLKIQPAKLEDSAVYLCASSLELVGETQYFGPGTRLLVL.

A single count supports this clonotype. V and J are TRBV10-3 and TRBJ2-1, with 8 bases lining up with TRBD2. This CDR3 spans 13 amino acids. Germline CDR1 and CDR2: ENHRY and SYGVKD. The junction had 7 bases not matched to a gene; V was cut back by 10 bases and J by 5 bases. The CDR3 DNA reads as TGTGCCACCAGGGTACTAGCGGACAATGAGCAGTTCTTC. Translated, it gives CATRVLADNEQFF.

This clonotype was observed once. The chain is built from TRBV20-1 and TRBJ2-7; TRBD1 agrees at 7 bases. CDR1 DFQATT and CDR2 SNEGSKA come from the germline V gene (reference sequence). CDR3 length: 15 amino acids. V trimming: 6 bases; J trimming: 2 bases; junction bases outside the gene matches: 13. CDR3 protein: CSAEPAGQEPYEQYV. The CDR3 nucleotides are TGCAGTGCGGAGCCCGCAGGACAGGAACCCTACGAGCAGTACGTC.

CDR3 nucleotides: TGTGCCACCATCACAGAGGGTGGGGTGAGCAATCAGCCCCAGCATTTT. Translated, it gives CATITEGGVSNQPQHF. The J gene is TRBJ1-5, the V gene TRBV15; no definite D call. V gave up 7 bases and J gave up 1 base, with 17 bases separating them. The CDR3 totals 16 residues. CDR1 is LNHNV and CDR2 is YYDKDF in the germline V gene (reference sequence). The entire variable domain, with the rest obtained from reference TRBV15 and TRBJ1-5, is as follows: DAMVIQNPRYQVTQFGKPVTLSCSQTLNHNVMYWYQQKSSQAPKLLFHYYDKDFNNEADTPDNFQSRRPNTSFCFLDIRSPGLGDTAMYLCATITEGGVSNQPQHFGDGTRLSIL.

The chain links TRBV29-1 to TRBJ1-2; D call uncertain. Germline V CDR1 and CDR2: SQVTM, ANQGSEA. This CDR3 is 12 amino acids long. Trimming cost V 1 base and J 3 bases, with 6 bases left between them. The CDR3 sequence: CSVEGGYYGYTF. In nucleotides, the CDR3 is TGCAGCGTTGAAGGCGGGTACTATGGCTACACCTTC.